The clone carrying this T cell receptor beta chain came up once. Its antigen is still unknown. This sample is part of a study of shared clonotypes between healthy human individuals. In the study overall: With ages of 18 to 49, the donors were a couple of women and a few men. Overall study findings and caveats: Naive subsets usually exceeded memory subsets in estimated richness.

The CDR3 has 15 residues. In germline, CDR1 is SGHTA, CDR2 FQGNSA. Trimming removed 4 bases from V and 2 bases from J; junction bases left unmatched: 6. Recent vaccinations or acute infections were absent in the healthy HIV-negative adult donors. The data were produced by immunoSEQ multiplex PCR, yet TCRdb's version contains in-frame clones alone and is incomplete. The sample lists approximately 2.3 million clones, about 92% occurring once. The sample consisted of naive CD4+ T cells from PBMCs. Subset of the sample: CD45RA+ positively selected. This receptor was taken from a man between 18 and 29 years old in good health. Some clones in this sample may be carry-over from other donors' samples. This chain joins TRBV7-2 and TRBJ2-3, with 7 bases lining up with TRBD1. CDR3 sequence: CASSSRTGFTDTQYF. The CDR3 nucleotides read TGTGCCAGCAGCTCCCGGACAGGATTCACAGATACGCAGTATTTT.